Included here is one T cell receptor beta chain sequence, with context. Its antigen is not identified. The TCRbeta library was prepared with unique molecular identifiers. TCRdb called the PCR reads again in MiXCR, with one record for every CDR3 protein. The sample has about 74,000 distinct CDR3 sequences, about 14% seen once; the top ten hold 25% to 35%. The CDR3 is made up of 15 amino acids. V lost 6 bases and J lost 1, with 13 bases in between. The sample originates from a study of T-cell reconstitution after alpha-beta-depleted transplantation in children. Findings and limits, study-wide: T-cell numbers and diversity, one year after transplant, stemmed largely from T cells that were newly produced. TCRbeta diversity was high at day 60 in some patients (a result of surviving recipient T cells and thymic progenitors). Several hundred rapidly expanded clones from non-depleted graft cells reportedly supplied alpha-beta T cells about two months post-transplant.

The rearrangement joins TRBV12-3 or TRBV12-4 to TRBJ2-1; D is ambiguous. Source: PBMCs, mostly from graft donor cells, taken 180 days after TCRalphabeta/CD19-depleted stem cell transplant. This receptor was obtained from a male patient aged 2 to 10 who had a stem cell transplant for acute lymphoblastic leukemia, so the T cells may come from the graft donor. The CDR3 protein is CASRGSSRSYNEQFF. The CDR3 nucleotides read TGTGCCAGCAGGGGATCCAGTAGGTCCTACAATGAGCAGTTCTTC.